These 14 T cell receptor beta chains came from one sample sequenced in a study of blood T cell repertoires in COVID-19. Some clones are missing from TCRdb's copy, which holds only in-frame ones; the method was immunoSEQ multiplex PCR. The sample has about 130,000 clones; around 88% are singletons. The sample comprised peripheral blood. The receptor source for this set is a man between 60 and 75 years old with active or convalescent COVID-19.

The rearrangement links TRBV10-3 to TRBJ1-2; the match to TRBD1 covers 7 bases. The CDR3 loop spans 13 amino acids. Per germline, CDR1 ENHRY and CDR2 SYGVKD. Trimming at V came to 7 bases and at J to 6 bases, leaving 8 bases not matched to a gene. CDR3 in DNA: TGTGCCATCAACGACAGGGCAGGGGATGGCTACACCTTC. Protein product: CAINDRAGDGYTF.

The CDR3 sequence is CASSIILYGYTF. The CDR3 DNA is TGTGCCAGCAGCATAATCCTCTATGGCTACACCTTC. This sequence joins TRBV5-5 and TRBJ1-2, with D unclear. CDR3 length: 12 residues. Germline CDR1 reads SGHKS; CDR2 reads YYEKEE (reference sequence). V lost 4 bases to trimming and J lost 4 bases, with 8 bases between them.

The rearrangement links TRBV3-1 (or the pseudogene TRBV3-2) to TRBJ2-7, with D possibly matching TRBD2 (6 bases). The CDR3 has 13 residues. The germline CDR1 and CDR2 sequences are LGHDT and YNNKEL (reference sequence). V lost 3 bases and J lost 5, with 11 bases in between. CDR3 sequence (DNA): TGTGCCAGCAGCCAGCGGGGCGGGAACGAGCAGTACTTC. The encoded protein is CASSQRGGNEQYF.

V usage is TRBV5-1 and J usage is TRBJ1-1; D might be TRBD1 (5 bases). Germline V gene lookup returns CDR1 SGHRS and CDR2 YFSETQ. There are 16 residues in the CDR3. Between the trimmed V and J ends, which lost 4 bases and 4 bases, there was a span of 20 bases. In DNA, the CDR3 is TGCGCCAGCAGCCACGTTATGCAGGGCGCTGGCACTGAAGCTTTCTTT. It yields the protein CASSHVMQGAGTEAFF.

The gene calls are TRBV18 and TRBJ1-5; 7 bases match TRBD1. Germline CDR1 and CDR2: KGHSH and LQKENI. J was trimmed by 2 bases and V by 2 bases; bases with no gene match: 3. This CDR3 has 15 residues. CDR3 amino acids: CASSPEGTGNQPQHF. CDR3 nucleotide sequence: TGTGCCAGCTCACCAGAGGGGACAGGCAATCAGCCCCAGCATTTT. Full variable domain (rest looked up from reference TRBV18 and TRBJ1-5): NAGVMQNPRHLVRRRGQEARLRCSPMKGHSHVYWYRQLPEEGLKFMVYLQKENIIDESGMPKERFSAEFPKEGPSILRIQQVVRGDSAAYFCASSPEGTGNQPQHFGDGTRLSIL.

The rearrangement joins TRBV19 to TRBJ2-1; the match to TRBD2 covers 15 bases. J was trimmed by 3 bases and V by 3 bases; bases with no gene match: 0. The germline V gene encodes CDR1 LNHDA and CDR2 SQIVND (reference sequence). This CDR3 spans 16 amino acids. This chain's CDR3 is CASSMGLAGGYNEQFF. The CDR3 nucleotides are TGTGCCAGTAGTATGGGACTAGCGGGAGGCTACAATGAGCAGTTCTTC.

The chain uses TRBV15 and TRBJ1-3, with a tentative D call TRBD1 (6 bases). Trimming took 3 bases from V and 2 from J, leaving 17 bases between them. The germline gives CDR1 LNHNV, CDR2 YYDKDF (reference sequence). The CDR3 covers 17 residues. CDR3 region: CATSRLKLQGPGNTIYF. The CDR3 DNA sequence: TGTGCCACCAGCAGGCTTAAACTACAGGGTCCTGGAAACACCATATATTTT. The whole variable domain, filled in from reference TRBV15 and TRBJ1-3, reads DAMVIQNPRYQVTQFGKPVTLSCSQTLNHNVMYWYQQKSSQAPKLLFHYYDKDFNNEADTPDNFQSRRPNTSFCFLDIRSPGLGDTAMYLCATSRLKLQGPGNTIYFGEGSWLTVV.

CDR3 sequence reads: CASSERAGASNEQFF. The CDR3 DNA follows: TGTGCCAGCAGTGAGCGAGCGGGGGCTTCCAATGAGCAGTTCTTC. The chain joins TRBV6-2 or TRBV6-3 to TRBJ2-1, with 8 bases fitting TRBD2. J gave up 6 bases and V 5 bases, and 9 bases lay outside the gene matches. Looked up from germline, CDR1 is MNHEY and CDR2 is SVGEGT. This CDR3 has 15 amino acids.

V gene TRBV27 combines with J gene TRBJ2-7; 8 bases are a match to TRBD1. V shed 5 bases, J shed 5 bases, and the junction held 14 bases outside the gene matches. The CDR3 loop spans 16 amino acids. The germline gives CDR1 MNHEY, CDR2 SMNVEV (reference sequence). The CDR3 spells CASSTFGTGDRNEQYF. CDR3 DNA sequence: TGTGCCAGCAGTACGTTCGGGACAGGCGATAGGAACGAGCAGTACTTC.

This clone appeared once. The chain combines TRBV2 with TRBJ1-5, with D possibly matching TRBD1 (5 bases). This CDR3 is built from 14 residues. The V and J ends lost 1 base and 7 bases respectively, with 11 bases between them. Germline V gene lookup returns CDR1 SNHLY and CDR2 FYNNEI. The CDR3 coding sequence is TGTGCCAGCAGTGAAGGACACCCAGGGCAGCCCCAGCATTTT. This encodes CASSEGHPGQPQHF.

In nucleotides, the CDR3 is TGTGCCAGCAGTTACCGGCGGGGGAATTACAATGAGCAGTTCTTC. It codes for CASSYRRGNYNEQFF. The rearrangement links TRBV6-2 or TRBV6-3 to TRBJ2-1; 7 bases map to TRBD2. The V gene's germline CDR1 is MNHEY and CDR2 SVGEGT. The junction had 5 bases not matched to a gene; V was cut back by 2 bases and J by 4 bases. CDR3 size: 15 residues.

Here the CDR3 reads CASSSQAQLQETQYF. CDR3 nucleotides: TGTGCCAGTAGTTCCCAGGCGCAGCTCCAAGAGACCCAGTACTTC. V gene TRBV19 combines with J gene TRBJ2-5, with D unresolved. The CDR3 covers 15 residues. V was clipped by 5 bases and J by 1 base, with 14 bases between them. Germline assignment: CDR1 LNHDA and CDR2 SQIVND (reference sequence).

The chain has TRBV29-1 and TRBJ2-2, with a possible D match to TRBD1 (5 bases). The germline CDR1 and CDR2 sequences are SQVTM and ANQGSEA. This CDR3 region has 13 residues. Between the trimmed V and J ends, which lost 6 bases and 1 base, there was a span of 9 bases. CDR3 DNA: TGCAGCGTAGACAGATTGAACACCGGGGAGCTGTTTTTT. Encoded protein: CSVDRLNTGELFF.

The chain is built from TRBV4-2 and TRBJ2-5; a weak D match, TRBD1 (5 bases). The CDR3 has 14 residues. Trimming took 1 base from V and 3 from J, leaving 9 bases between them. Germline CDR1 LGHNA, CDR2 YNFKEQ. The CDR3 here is CASSQGGAKETQYF. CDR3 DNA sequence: TGTGCCAGCAGCCAAGGTGGGGCAAAAGAGACCCAGTACTTC.